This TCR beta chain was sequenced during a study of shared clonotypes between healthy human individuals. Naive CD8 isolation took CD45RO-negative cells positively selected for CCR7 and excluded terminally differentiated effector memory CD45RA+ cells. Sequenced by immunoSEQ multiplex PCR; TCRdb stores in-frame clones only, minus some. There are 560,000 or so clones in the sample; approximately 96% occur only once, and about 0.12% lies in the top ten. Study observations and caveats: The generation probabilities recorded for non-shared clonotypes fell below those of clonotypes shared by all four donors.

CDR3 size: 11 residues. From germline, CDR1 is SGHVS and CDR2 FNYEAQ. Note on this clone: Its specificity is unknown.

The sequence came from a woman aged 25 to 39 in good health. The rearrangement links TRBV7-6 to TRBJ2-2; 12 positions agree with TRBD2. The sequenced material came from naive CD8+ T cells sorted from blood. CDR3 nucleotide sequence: TGTCTAGCGGGAGGGACCGGGGAGCTGTTTTTT. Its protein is CLAGGTGELFF.